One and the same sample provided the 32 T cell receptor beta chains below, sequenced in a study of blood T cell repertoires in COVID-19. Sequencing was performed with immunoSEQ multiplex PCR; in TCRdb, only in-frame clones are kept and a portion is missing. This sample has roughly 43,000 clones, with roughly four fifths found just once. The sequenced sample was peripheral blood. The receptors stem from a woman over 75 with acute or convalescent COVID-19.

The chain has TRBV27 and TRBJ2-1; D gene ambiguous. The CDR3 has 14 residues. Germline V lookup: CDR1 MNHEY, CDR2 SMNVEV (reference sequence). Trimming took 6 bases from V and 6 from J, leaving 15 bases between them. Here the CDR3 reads CASRAGHQTNEQFF. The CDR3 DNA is TGTGCCAGCAGGGCTGGGCACCAGACCAATGAGCAGTTCTTC.

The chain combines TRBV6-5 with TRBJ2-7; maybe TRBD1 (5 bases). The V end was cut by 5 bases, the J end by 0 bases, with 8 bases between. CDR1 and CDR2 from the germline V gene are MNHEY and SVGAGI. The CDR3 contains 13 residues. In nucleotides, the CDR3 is TGTGCCAGCAGTCCAGGGCCCTCCTACGAGCAGTACTTC. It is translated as CASSPGPSYEQYF.

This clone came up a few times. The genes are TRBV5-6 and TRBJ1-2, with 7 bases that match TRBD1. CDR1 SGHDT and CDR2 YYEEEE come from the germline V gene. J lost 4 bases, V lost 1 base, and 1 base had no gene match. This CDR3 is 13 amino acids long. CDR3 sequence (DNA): TGTGCCAGCAGCTTGCAGGGGGTCTATGGCTACACCTTC. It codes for CASSLQGVYGYTF.

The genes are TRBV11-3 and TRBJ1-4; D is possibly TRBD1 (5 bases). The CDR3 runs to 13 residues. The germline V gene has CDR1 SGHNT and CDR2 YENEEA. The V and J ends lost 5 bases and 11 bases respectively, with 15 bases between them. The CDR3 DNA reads TGTGCCAGCAGCCCTCAGAGCGGGGCGAAACTGTTTTTT. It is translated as CASSPQSGAKLFF.

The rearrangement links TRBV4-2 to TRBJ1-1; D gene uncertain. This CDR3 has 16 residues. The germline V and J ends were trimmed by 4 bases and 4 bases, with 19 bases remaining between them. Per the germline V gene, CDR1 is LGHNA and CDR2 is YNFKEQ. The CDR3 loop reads CASSPSGSGESTEAFF. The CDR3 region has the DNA TGTGCCAGCAGCCCGAGTGGCTCAGGCGAGAGCACTGAAGCTTTCTTT.

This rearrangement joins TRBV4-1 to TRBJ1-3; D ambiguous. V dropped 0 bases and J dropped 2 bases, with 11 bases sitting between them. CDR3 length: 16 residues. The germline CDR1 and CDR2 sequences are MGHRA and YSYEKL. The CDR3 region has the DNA TGCGCCAGCAGCCAAGATTGGCGGGAACCTGGAAACACCATATATTTT. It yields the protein CASSQDWREPGNTIYF.

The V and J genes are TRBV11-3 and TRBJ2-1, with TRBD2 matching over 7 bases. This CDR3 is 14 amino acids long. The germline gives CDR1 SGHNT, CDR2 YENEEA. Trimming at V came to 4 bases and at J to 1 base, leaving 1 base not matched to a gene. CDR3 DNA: TGTGCCAGCAGCTACGGGGGGTCCTACAATGAGCAGTTCTTC. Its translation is CASSYGGSYNEQFF.

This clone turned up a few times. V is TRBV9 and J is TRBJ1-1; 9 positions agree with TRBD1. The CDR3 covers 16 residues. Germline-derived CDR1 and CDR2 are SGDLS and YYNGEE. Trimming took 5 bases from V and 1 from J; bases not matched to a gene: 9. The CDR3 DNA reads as TGTGCCAGCAGGCCGGGACAGGGCTTTGGGAACACTGAAGCTTTCTTT. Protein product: CASRPGQGFGNTEAFF.

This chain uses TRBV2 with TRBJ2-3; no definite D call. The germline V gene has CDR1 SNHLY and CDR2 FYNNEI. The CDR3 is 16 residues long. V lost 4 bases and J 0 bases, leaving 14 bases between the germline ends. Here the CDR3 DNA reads TGTGCCAGCAGTGGGGCCCCTCCTCGGAGCACAGATACGCAGTATTTT. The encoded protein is CASSGAPPRSTDTQYF.

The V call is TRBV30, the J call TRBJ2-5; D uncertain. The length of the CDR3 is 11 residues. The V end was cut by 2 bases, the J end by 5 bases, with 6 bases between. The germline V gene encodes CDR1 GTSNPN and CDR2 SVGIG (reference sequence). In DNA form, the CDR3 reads TGTGCCTGGAGTTCTCGGGAGACCCAGTACTTC. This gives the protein CAWSSRETQYF.

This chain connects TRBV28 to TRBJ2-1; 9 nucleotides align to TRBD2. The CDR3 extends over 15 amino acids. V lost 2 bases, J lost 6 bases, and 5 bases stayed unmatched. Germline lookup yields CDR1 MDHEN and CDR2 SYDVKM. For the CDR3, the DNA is TGTGCCAGCAGTTTAAAGGCGGGGGGGGGCAATGAGCAGTTCTTC. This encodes CASSLKAGGGNEQFF. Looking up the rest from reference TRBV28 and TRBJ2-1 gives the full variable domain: DVKVTQSSRYLVKRTGEKVFLECVQDMDHENMFWYRQDPGLGLRLIYFSYDVKMKEKGDIPEGYSVSREKKERFSLILESASTNQTSMYLCASSLKAGGGNEQFFGPGTRLTVL.

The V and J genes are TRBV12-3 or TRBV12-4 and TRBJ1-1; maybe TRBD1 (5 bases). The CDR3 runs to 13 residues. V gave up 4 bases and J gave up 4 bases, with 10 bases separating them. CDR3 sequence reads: CASSSTGGTEAFF. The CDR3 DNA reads TGTGCCAGCAGTTCAACGGGGGGCACTGAAGCTTTCTTT.

The CDR3 DNA follows: TGCAGCGTTTCAGGGGGACGAGGGAACACTGAAGCTTTCTTT. The encoded protein is CSVSGGRGNTEAFF. The V call is TRBV29-1, the J call TRBJ1-1; TRBD1 agrees at 7 bases. The junction had 7 bases not matched to a gene; V was cut back by 5 bases and J by 1 base. Germline V CDR1 and CDR2: SQVTM, ANQGSEA. This CDR3 spans 14 amino acids.

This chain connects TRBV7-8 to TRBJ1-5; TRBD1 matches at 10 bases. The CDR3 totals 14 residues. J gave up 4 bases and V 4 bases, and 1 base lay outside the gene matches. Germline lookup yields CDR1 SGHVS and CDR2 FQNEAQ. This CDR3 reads CASSWDRGNQPQHF. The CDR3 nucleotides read TGTGCCAGCAGCTGGGACAGGGGTAATCAGCCCCAGCATTTT.

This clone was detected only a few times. CDR3 sequence reads: CASSLGTGTQETQYF. The CDR3 DNA sequence: TGCGCCAGCAGCCTTGGGACAGGGACACAAGAGACCCAGTACTTC. J is TRBJ2-5 and V is TRBV5-1, with TRBD1 identical over 9 bases. This CDR3 region has 15 residues. Germline assignment: CDR1 SGHRS and CDR2 YFSETQ. The V gene end was trimmed by 4 bases and the J gene end by 2 bases; junction bases not matched to a gene: 6.

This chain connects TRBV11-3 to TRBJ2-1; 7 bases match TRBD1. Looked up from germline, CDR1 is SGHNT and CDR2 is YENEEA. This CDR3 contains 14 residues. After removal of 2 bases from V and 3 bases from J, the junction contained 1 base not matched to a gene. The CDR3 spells CASSLRGLYNEQFF. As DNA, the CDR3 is TGTGCCAGCAGCTTAAGGGGGCTCTACAATGAGCAGTTCTTC.

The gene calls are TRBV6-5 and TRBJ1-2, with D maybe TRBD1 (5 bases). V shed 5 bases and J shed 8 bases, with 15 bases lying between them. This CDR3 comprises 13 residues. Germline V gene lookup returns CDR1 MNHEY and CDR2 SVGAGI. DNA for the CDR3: TGTGCCAGCAGTCAGCGACAGCTCCTCGGCTACACCTTC. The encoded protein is CASSQRQLLGYTF.

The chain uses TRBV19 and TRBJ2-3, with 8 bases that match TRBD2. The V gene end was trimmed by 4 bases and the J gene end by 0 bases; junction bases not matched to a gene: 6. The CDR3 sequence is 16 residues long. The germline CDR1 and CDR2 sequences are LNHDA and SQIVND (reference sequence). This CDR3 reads CASSTGGGPSTDTQYF. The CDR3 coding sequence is TGTGCCAGTAGTACGGGGGGGGGCCCTAGCACAGATACGCAGTATTTT. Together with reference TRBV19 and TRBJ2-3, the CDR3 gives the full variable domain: DGGITQSPKYLFRKEGQNVTLSCEQNLNHDAMYWYRQDPGQGLRLIYYSQIVNDFQKGDIAEGYSVSREKKESFPLTVTSAQKNPTAFYLCASSTGGGPSTDTQYFGPGTRLTVL.

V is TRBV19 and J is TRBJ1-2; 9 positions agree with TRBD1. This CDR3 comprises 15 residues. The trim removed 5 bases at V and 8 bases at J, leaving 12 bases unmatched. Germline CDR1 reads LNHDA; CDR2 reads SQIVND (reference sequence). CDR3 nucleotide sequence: TGTGCCAGTAGTCCGGGTGGACAGGGGCTTATCGGCTACACCTTC. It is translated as CASSPGGQGLIGYTF.

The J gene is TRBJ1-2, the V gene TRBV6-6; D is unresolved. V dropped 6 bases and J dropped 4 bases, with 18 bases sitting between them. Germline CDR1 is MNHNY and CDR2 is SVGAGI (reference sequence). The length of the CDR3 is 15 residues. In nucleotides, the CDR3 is TGTGCCAGCAGCCCTGGGAGGGTCGCAAGCTATGGCTACACCTTC. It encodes CASSPGRVASYGYTF.

The CDR3 bases are TGTGCCAGTAGTATCAGACAGGGTAACTATGGCTACACCTTC. It encodes CASSIRQGNYGYTF. The chain links TRBV19 to TRBJ1-2; 7 bases align to TRBD1. V dropped 3 bases and J dropped 1; count of bases not matched to a gene: 2. The V gene's germline CDR1 is LNHDA and CDR2 SQIVND (reference sequence). CDR3 length equals 14 residues.

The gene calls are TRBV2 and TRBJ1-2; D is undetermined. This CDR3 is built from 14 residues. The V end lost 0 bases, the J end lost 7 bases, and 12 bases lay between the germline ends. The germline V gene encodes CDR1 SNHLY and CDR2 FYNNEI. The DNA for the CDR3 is TGTGCCAGCAGTGAAGCCTCGCCTCTGAGTGGCTACACCTTC. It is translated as CASSEASPLSGYTF.

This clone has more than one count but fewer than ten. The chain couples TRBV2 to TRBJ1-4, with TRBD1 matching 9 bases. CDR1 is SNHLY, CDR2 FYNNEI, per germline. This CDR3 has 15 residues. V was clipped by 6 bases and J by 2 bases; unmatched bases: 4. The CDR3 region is CASRPDRGTNEKLFF. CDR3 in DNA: TGTGCCAGCAGGCCAGACAGGGGGACTAATGAAAAACTGTTTTTT.

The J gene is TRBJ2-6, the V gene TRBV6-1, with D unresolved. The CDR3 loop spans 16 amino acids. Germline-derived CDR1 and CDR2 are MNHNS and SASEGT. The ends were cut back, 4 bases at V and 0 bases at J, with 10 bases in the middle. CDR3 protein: CASSASQNSGANVLTF. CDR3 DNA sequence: TGTGCCAGCAGTGCCTCCCAGAACTCTGGGGCCAACGTCCTGACTTTC.

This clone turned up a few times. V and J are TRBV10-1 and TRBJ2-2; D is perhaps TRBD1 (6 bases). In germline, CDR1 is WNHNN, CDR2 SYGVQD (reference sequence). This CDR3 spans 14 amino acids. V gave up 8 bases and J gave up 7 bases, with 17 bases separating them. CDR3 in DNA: TGCGCCAGCGCCCAGGACAGAAGCTTCGGGGAGCTGTTTTTT. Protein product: CASAQDRSFGELFF.

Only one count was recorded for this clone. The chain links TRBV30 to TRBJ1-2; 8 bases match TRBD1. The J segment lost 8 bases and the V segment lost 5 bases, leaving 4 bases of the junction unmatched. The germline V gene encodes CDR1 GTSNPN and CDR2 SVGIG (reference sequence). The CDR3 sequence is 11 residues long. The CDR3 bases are TGTGCCTGGGGACAGGGTACGGGCTACACCTTC. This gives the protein CAWGQGTGYTF.

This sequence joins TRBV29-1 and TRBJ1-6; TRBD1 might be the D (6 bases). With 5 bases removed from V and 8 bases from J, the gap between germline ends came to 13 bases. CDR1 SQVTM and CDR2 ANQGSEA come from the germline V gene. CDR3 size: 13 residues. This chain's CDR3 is CSVQGTDDSPLHF. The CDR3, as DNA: TGCAGCGTTCAGGGGACGGACGATTCACCCCTCCACTTT.

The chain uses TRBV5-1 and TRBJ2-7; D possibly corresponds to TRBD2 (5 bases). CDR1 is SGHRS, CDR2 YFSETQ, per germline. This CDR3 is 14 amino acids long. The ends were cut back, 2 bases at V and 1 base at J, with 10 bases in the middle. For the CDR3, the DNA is TGCGCCAGCAGCTTCGGGGTGCTGTCCTACGAGCAGTACTTC. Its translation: CASSFGVLSYEQYF.

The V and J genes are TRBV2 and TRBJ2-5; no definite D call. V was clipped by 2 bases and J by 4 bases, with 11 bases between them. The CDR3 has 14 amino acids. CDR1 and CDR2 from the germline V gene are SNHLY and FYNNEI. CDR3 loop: CASSESVIGETQYF. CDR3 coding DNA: TGTGCCAGCAGTGAAAGCGTTATCGGAGAGACCCAGTACTTC.

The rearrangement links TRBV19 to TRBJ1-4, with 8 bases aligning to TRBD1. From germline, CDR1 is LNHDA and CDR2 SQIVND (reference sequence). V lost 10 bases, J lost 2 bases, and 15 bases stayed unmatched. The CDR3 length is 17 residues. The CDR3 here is CATRTGGVVGTNEKLFF. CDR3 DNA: TGTGCCACGCGAACAGGGGGTGTTGTTGGCACTAATGAAAAACTGTTTTTT.

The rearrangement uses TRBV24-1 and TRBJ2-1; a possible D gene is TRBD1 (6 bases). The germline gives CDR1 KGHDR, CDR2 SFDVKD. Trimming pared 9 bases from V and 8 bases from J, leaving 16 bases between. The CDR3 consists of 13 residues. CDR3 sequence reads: CATGRGTGDEQFF. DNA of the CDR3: TGTGCCACCGGCAGGGGAACAGGCGATGAGCAGTTCTTC.

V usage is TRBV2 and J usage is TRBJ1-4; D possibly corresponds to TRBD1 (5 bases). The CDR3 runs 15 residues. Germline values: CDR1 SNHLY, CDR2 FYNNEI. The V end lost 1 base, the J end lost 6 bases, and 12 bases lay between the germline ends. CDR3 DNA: TGTGCCAGCAGTGAAGTAGGCCAGGGTGATGAAAAACTGTTTTTT. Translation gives CASSEVGQGDEKLFF.